This T cell receptor (beta chain) stems from a study of cytotoxic CD8 clonotypes in ibrutinib-treated CLL (dated by TCRdb to about 2021). As for the study more broadly: The cohort was composed of about a dozen relapsed/refractory and roughly 14 treatment-naive patients; IGHV unmutated status was identified in around 17 patients. Partial responses were observed in about 25 patients and complete responses in 2; after a median follow-up of roughly 72 months, remission was maintained in 14 patients and progression was observed in roughly 12. Samples at response were collected after a median of about 12 months of treatment, with a range of 6 to 36 months. Samples averaged roughly 280,000 productive templates and more than 85,000 productive rearrangements. Of the 70 to 90 people in the trial, 25 to 30 had longitudinal samples available. Cryopreserved peripheral blood mononuclear cells were obtained prior to treatment, at the time of response, and at either disease progression or sustained remission. All remission and progressive disease samples were collected while patients were still receiving ibrutinib.

Of note for this clone: Its antigen is still unknown. It has no much larger one-base neighbor in the sample; base qualities were not kept.

Broader findings and caveats from the paper: Public clonotypes were rare and either contracted or stayed stable during treatment, and the rise in clonality at ibrutinib response reflected the expansion of private clonotypes. At ibrutinib response clonality went up, during sustained remission it held steady, and at progression it dropped back toward baseline. At baseline, clonality was higher than in age-matched healthy donors and showed a strong correlation with circulating CD8+ T-cell counts. Sampling times were not matched between patients in sustained remission and patients whose disease was progressing, and lymph node repertoires were not examined.

After removal of 2 bases from V and 0 bases from J, the junction retains 9 bases not matched to a gene. The CDR1 and CDR2 encoded by the germline V gene (reference sequence) are SEHNR and FQNEAQ. The CDR3 runs 17 amino acids, cysteine and phenylalanine included. The entry retains the CDR3 DNA only, 51 bases that are in frame from base 1. On a MiSeq, deep resolution sequencing aimed for a depth between 1 in 1 million and 1 in 200,000 T cells, with each clonotype covered 10x on average. TCR beta libraries were generated with the immunoSEQ hsTCRB Kit. In the original analysis: Data were analyzed with ImmunoSEQ Data Assistant and ImmunoSEQ Analyzer, with V, D and J genes assigned per IMGT definitions. Clonality, which ranges from 0 to 1, was calculated by subtracting the normalized Shannon entropy of productive rearrangement frequencies from one. Only overrepresented clonotypes making up at least 0.05% of each patient's repertoire were included in the public clonotype analysis. Thirteen age-matched healthy donor repertoires from immuneACCESS were used as controls for clonality. TCRdb took this table from immuneACCESS and kept in-frame rearrangements with V and J called. Such tables lack part of the clones; where checked against another copy, unresolved V genes explain under half of the gap, and the rest is unexplained. The D gene and trimming were derived from the DNA, and the V and J assignments and clone size from that table. Recorded for this sample are hundreds of thousands of clones; 70% of them occurred a single time. In total, the top ten clones hold 15% of the sample.

The time point label, as the study defines it: approximately 25 months on ibrutinib. For TCR beta library preparation, approximately 2 micrograms of genomic DNA was extracted from cryopreserved PBMCs. Longitudinal blood samples from CLL patients receiving ibrutinib monotherapy were subjected to high-throughput TCR beta sequencing. The patients took part in an open-label, single-center phase 2 trial of ibrutinib monotherapy. The clonotype comes from a human donor with chronic lymphocytic leukemia. This material consisted of PBMCs, taken after 24 months of ibrutinib treatment. Here the chain combines TRBV7-9 and TRBJ1-1, with 7 bases matching TRBD1. The nucleotides are TGTGCCAGCAGCTTAATCGAGGGGGCATTGTTGAACACTGAAGCTTTCTTT. Its translation is CASSLIEGALLNTEAFF.